This T cell receptor beta chain derives from a study of cytomegalovirus exposure and HLA in healthy donors. Primers for the PCR totalled 60 Vbeta and 13 Jbeta. The protocol was immunoSEQ multiplex PCR, while the TCRdb copy is restricted to in-frame clones and leaves out a portion. Altogether about 160,000 clones are present, 68% being singletons, with the ten largest covering 1.3% to 1.5%. Donors were ostensibly healthy at sampling, although undocumented immune exposures were probable. The count of this clone is one. CDR1 and CDR2 from the germline V gene are MDHEN and SYDVKM. The trim removed 6 bases at V and 4 bases at J, leaving 17 bases unmatched. CDR3 length: 18 amino acids.

Sequencing was performed on PBMCs. The sequence derives from a middle-aged man in good health and CMV-seronegative. The V call is TRBV28, the J call TRBJ1-4; TRBD1 aligns across 7 bases. The CDR3: CASSQILITGEGNEKLFF. In DNA form, the CDR3 reads TGTGCCAGCAGCCAAATCCTAATCACAGGGGAAGGTAATGAAAAACTGTTTTTT.